The rows below give T cell receptor beta chains drawn from one sample of a study of T cells in Graves' hyperthyroidism and ophthalmopathy. TCRdb recomputed calls from the multiplex PCR reads with MiXCR, one row per CDR3 protein. The table has hundreds of thousands of distinct CDR3 sequences, 15% to 20% seen once; the top ten hold over 15%. The material sequenced was blood. The receptors derive from a woman aged 45-60 years with Graves' hyperthyroidism that later progressed to Graves' ophthalmopathy. Both conserved end residues are part of each CDR3. Each record gives: V gene, CDR3 length, D gene, clone size, J gene, CDR3 protein, CDR3 DNA. The D gene is left open where the match is weak. Clone size is shown for a subset of rows, as once, few, many or a class of expanded clone.

>TRBV10-3|15|TRBD1|NA|TRBJ1-4
CATTPSGTENEKLFF
TGTGCCACCACCCCCTCCGGGACAGAGAATGAAAAACTGTTTTTT
>TRBV4-1|16|NA|NA|TRBJ2-7
CASSQELGARSYEQYF
TGCGCCAGCAGCCAAGAGTTGGGGGCGAGGTCCTACGAGCAGTACTTC
>TRBV29-1|15|NA|NA|TRBJ2-7
CSVEVVDQGSYEQYF
TGCAGCGTTGAGGTGGTCGATCAGGGTTCGTACGAGCAGTACTTC
>TRBV5-1|17|NA|many|TRBJ1-1
CASSSGGRGVQNTEAFF
TGCGCCAGCAGCTCGGGGGGGCGAGGAGTTCAGAACACTGAAGCTTTCTTT
>TRBV27|14|NA|NA|TRBJ1-2
CASSPSGLNYGYTF
TGTGCCAGCAGTCCTTCGGGACTTAACTATGGCTACACCTTC
>TRBV6-1|14|NA|few|TRBJ2-5
CASSEGWGGETQYF
TGTGCCAGCAGTGAGGGGTGGGGTGGAGAGACCCAGTACTTC
>TRBV19|16|TRBD1|NA|TRBJ1-2
CASSWGQGEANYGYTF
TGTGCCAGTAGCTGGGGACAGGGAGAGGCTAACTATGGCTACACCTTC
>TRBV2|15|TRBD2|NA|TRBJ2-3
CASIGSTSYTDTQYF
TGTGCCAGCATAGGTTCGACTAGCTACACAGATACGCAGTATTTT
>TRBV20-1|16|NA|many|TRBJ1-1
CSARDDLIRVNTEAFF
TGCAGTGCTAGAGATGACCTAATAAGGGTGAACACTGAAGCTTTCTTT
>TRBV3-1|13|NA|once|TRBJ1-2
CASSQLGQDGYTF
TGTGCCAGCAGCCAACTCGGCCAGGATGGCTACACCTTC
>TRBV5-1|15|NA|NA|TRBJ1-1
CASSLSQVLNTEAFF
TGCGCCAGCAGCTTGTCCCAGGTTTTAAACACTGAAGCTTTCTTT
>TRBV6-2/TRBV6-3|13|TRBD1|NA|TRBJ1-2
CASSVTGGAGYTF
TGTGCCAGCAGTGTTACAGGGGGCGCTGGCTACACCTTC
>TRBV11-3|15|TRBD1|NA|TRBJ2-5
CASSSGTGLRETQYF
TGTGCCAGCAGTTCCGGGACAGGGCTGAGGGAGACCCAGTACTTC
>TRBV7-2|15|TRBD1|few|TRBJ2-2
CASSLDRGHYGELFF
TGTGCCAGCAGCCTGGACAGGGGGCATTACGGGGAGCTGTTTTTT
>TRBV7-9|14|TRBD1|NA|TRBJ1-3
CASSHQGAGNTIYF
TGTGCCAGCAGCCATCAGGGGGCTGGAAACACCATATATTTT
>TRBV7-7|15|NA|few|TRBJ2-2
CASSEYGDNTGELFF
TGTGCTAGCAGCGAATACGGGGACAACACCGGGGAGCTGTTTTTT
>TRBV12-3/TRBV12-4|16|NA|many|TRBJ2-1
CASSFPRVARDDEQFF
TGTGCCAGCAGTTTCCCCCGGGTCGCCAGAGACGATGAGCAGTTCTTC
>TRBV3-1|16|NA|many|TRBJ1-5
CASSQAPTGTNQPQHF
TGTGCCAGCAGCCAAGCTCCGACGGGGACTAATCAGCCCCAGCATTTT
>TRBV6-2/TRBV6-3|18|NA|NA|TRBJ2-1
CASSYGVVGSKDYNEQFF
TGTGCCAGCAGTTACGGGGTTGTAGGATCCAAGGACTACAATGAGCAGTTCTTC
>TRBV12-3/TRBV12-4|15|NA|few|TRBJ2-1
CASSKGQNSYNEQFF
TGTGCCAGCAGTAAGGGACAAAACTCCTACAATGAGCAGTTCTTC
>TRBV4-1|14|NA|NA|TRBJ2-2
CASSQVWGAGELFF
TGCGCCAGCAGCCAAGTTTGGGGGGCCGGGGAGCTGTTTTTT
>TRBV2|15|NA|few|TRBJ1-6
CAGAAQSTYNSPLHF
TGTGCCGGAGCTGCTCAGTCCACATATAATTCACCCCTCCACTTT
>TRBV14|14|NA|few|TRBJ1-1
CASSLKYRGGHAFF
TGTGCCAGCAGCCTAAAATACCGGGGGGGCCACGCTTTCTTT
>TRBV7-9|15|NA|NA|TRBJ1-1
CASSLVLGSNTEAFF
TGTGCCAGCAGCTTAGTGTTAGGGAGCAACACTGAAGCTTTCTTT